This entry describes one T cell receptor beta chain. The antigen is undetermined. Profiling relied on immunoSEQ multiplex PCR, and the TCRdb table lists in-frame clones only, not all of them. The data hold roughly 150,000 clones, with about 84% observed a single time. The data stem from a study of cytotoxic CD8 clonotypes in ibrutinib-treated CLL. Background on the study: Response specimens were obtained following a median treatment duration of roughly 12 months, with a range of 6 to 36. Across samples, productive templates numbered 250,000 to 300,000 and productive rearrangements reached 94,082 on average. Points from the study as a whole: With treatment, public clonotypes, which were uncommon, either contracted or remained stable.

CDR1 is SEHNR, CDR2 FQNEAQ, per germline (reference sequence). Trimming took 5 bases from V and 4 from J; bases not matched to a gene: 3. The CDR3 covers 14 residues. This chain joins TRBV7-9 and TRBJ2-1, with 9 bases that match TRBD1. This specimen was PBMCs, taken after 24 months of ibrutinib treatment. This receptor was identified in a human donor with chronic lymphocytic leukemia. CDR3 bases: TGTGCCAGCAGCCCCGGGACAGGGTACAATGAGCAGTTCTTC. Translated, it gives CASSPGTGYNEQFF.